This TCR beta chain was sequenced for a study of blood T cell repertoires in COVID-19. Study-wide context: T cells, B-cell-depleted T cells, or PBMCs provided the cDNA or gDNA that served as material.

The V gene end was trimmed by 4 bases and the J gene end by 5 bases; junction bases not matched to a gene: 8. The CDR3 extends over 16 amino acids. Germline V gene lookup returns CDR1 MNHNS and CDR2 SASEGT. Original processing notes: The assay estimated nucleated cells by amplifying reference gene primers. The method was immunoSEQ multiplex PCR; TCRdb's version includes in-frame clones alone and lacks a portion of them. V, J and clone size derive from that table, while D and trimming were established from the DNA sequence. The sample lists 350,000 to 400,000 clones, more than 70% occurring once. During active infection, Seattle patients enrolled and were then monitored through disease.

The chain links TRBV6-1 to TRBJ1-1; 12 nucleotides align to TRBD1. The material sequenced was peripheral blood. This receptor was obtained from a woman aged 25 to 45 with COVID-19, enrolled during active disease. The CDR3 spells CASSAGTGGGVTEAFF. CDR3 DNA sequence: TGTGCCAGCAGTGCCGGGACAGGGGGCGGGGTGACTGAAGCTTTCTTT.